This TCR beta chain appears in the sequencing data of a study of blood T cells in healthy people across ages. General study points: While age rose, TCR beta diversity per million T cells dropped in a roughly linear way.

Next came a second PCR, run for about 7 to 11 cycles, which used a sample-barcoded 5' primer along with a J-beta primer mix. One entry per CDR3 protein, called by TCRdb with MiXCR from the 5' RACE reads. The sample includes roughly 1,800,000 distinct CDR3 sequences, roughly 49% seen only once; the top ten take about 2.1%. As regards this clonotype: Its antigen is still unknown.

The V and J ends lost 3 bases and 3 bases respectively, with 12 bases between them. This CDR3 is 14 amino acids long. From germline, CDR1 is DFQATT and CDR2 SNEGSKA (reference sequence). The chain links TRBV20-1 to TRBJ1-5, with D maybe TRBD1 (6 bases). The TCR was taken from a woman in her forties in good health. Specimen: blood. The CDR3 DNA sequence: TGCAGTGCTAGCCCACGGACAGTCAATCAGCCCCAGCATTTT. It yields the protein CSASPRTVNQPQHF.